The sequence of this TCR beta chain was determined in a study of blood T cell repertoires in COVID-19. Study overall: Sites in the United States, Italy and Spain provided acute and convalescent COVID-19 samples. T cells, B-cell-depleted T cells, or PBMCs provided the cDNA or gDNA that served as material.

The germline gives CDR1 SNHLY, CDR2 FYNNEI. The CDR3 runs 14 residues. The V gene lost 3 bases and the J gene lost 1 base, with 9 bases spanning the gap. Methods used by the authors: Estimation of nucleated cell counts relied on the amplification of reference gene primers. TCRdb's copy holds only in-frame clones and misses some; the assay was immunoSEQ multiplex PCR. V and J calls plus clone size are reproduced from that table; the DNA served to infer D and trimming. The sample lists tens of thousands of clones; 65% to 90% were seen once. The sequencing input was peripheral blood. The source of this sequence is a woman in her sixties or seventies with acute or convalescent COVID-19. The rearrangement joins TRBV2 to TRBJ1-1; D is unresolved. As DNA, the CDR3 is TGTGCCAGCAGTGATGAGGGATCGAACACTGAAGCTTTCTTT. This encodes CASSDEGSNTEAFF.